What follows are 9 T cell receptor beta chains derived from one specimen sequenced in a study of T cell responses to AZD1222 COVID-19 vaccine. Clones were read by immunoSEQ multiplex PCR, and TCRdb kept only the in-frame ones, dropping some. Of about 110,000 clones in the sample, approximately 90% were seen once. This specimen was peripheral blood, taken on day 0 of AZD1222 vaccination. Source of these receptors: an adult in good health.

The chain carries TRBV7-8 and TRBJ1-5; D is possibly TRBD1 (5 bases). Trimming removed 4 bases from V and 1 base from J, with 14 bases in between. This CDR3 is 16 amino acids long. The germline V gene has CDR1 SGHVS and CDR2 FQNEAQ. In nucleotides, the CDR3 is TGTGCCAGCAGCTCTCAGGGCCAAGGAAGCAATCAGCCCCAGCATTTT. Protein product: CASSSQGQGSNQPQHF.

This chain joins TRBV10-1 and TRBJ1-1; D is undetermined. The ends were cut back, 0 bases at V and 2 bases at J, with 10 bases in the middle. The CDR3 consists of 15 residues. Per the germline V gene, CDR1 is WNHNN and CDR2 is SYGVQD (reference sequence). The CDR3 loop reads CASSESEQRNTEAFF. CDR3 sequence (DNA): TGCGCCAGCAGTGAGTCGGAACAGCGAAACACTGAAGCTTTCTTT.

V and J are TRBV7-2 and TRBJ1-2; D is undetermined. Per germline, CDR1 SGHTA and CDR2 FQGNSA. Trimming stripped 5 bases from V and 4 bases from J, with 14 bases between. The length of the CDR3 is 14 residues. CDR3 nucleotide sequence: TGTGCCAGCAGCCCCGAGGTACGGGGCTATGGCTACACCTTC. It encodes CASSPEVRGYGYTF.

This chain joins TRBV9 and TRBJ2-1; unclear D gene. This CDR3 region has 13 residues. Deletions cut 0 bases from V and 4 bases from J, with 5 bases between. Germline V gives CDR1 SGDLS, CDR2 YYNGEE. DNA of the CDR3: TGTGCCAGCAGCGTAGTGGGATACAATGAGCAGTTCTTC. Protein product: CASSVVGYNEQFF. Complete variable domain (other parts from reference TRBV9 and TRBJ2-1): DSGVTQTPKHLITATGQRVTLRCSPRSGDLSVYWYQQSLDQGLQFLIQYYNGEERAKGNILERFSAQQFPDLHSELNLSSLELGDSALYFCASSVVGYNEQFFGPGTRLTVL.

In this sample, this clone turned up a few times. The junction shows a germline mismatch at one end, possibly a read error. The genes are TRBV7-9 and TRBJ1-5; no clear D gene. This CDR3 spans 13 amino acids. The germline gives CDR1 SEHNR, CDR2 FQNEAQ (reference sequence). CDR3 sequence: CASSGKSSQPQHF. The DNA for the CDR3 is TGTGCCAGCAGCGGAAAGAGCAGTCAGCCCCAGCATTTT.

The CDR3 protein is CASSTRPREETQYF. In DNA, the CDR3 is TGTGCCAGCAGTACCCGCCCCCGGGAGGAGACCCAGTACTTC. The chain uses TRBV27 and TRBJ2-5; D may be TRBD2 (6 bases). Germline V CDR1 and CDR2: MNHEY, SMNVEV (reference sequence). This CDR3 has 14 amino acids. The V and J ends lost 5 bases and 5 bases respectively, with 15 bases between them.

This chain joins TRBV19 and TRBJ2-1, with D maybe TRBD1 (5 bases). CDR1 and CDR2 from the germline V gene are LNHDA and SQIVND (reference sequence). V dropped 3 bases and J dropped 7 bases, with 10 bases sitting between them. This CDR3 is 13 amino acids long. In nucleotides, the CDR3 is TGTGCCAGTAGTATGGGCCAGGGTAATGAGCAGTTCTTC. Translated: CASSMGQGNEQFF.

The chain employs TRBV7-9 and TRBJ1-4; perhaps TRBD1 as D (6 bases). The CDR3 has 15 amino acids. Germline V gene data show CDR1 as SEHNR and CDR2 as FQNEAQ (reference sequence). V gave up 5 bases and J gave up 5 bases, with 15 bases separating them. In DNA form, the CDR3 reads TGTGCCAGCAGCCAGTGGGGGGGCGCGAATGAAAAACTGTTTTTT. Residues: CASSQWGGANEKLFF.

This sequence joins TRBV30 and TRBJ1-2; D remains unclear. The CDR3 is made up of 14 amino acids. The ends were cut back, 0 bases at V and 0 bases at J, with 8 bases in the middle. From germline, CDR1 is GTSNPN and CDR2 SVGIG (reference sequence). DNA for the CDR3: TGTGCCTGGAGTGTAGGTCTAGCTAACTATGGCTACACCTTC. Protein sequence: CAWSVGLANYGYTF.